This is a list of T cell receptor beta chains from one sample in a study of T cells in Graves' hyperthyroidism and ophthalmopathy. In TCRdb, the multiplex PCR reads were re-called with MiXCR into one record per CDR3 protein. In the table there are 450,000 to 700,000 distinct CDR3 sequences, under 60% of which are singletons. The material sequenced was peripheral blood or thyroid tissue (not recorded which). The receptors shown here come from an adult woman with Graves' disease, either hyperthyroidism or ophthalmopathy (not recorded which). CDR3s include the opening cysteine and the closing phenylalanine or tryptophan. The D gene is left open where the match is weak. Clone size is not always given. Where it is, it says once, few, many or a class for expanded clones.

J: TRBJ1-3; D: -; V: TRBV28; size: -; CDR3: CASSLFTTGNTIYF; DNA: TGTGCCAGCAGTTTATTCACCACAGGAAACACCATATATTTT
J: TRBJ2-6; D: -; V: TRBV6-1; size: many; CDR3: CASSDDIGANVLTF; DNA: TGTGCCAGCAGTGATGACATCGGGGCCAACGTCCTGACTTTC
J: TRBJ1-2; D: TRBD1; V: TRBV11-1; size: -; CDR3: CASSLGQQYGYTF; DNA: TGTGCCAGCAGCTTGGGACAGCAGTATGGCTACACCTTC
J: TRBJ1-2; D: -; V: TRBV10-3; size: few; CDR3: CAISESTQNYGYTF; DNA: TGTGCCATCAGTGAGTCGACTCAAAACTATGGCTACACCTTC
J: TRBJ2-7; D: TRBD1; V: TRBV6-5; size: many; CDR3: CASSYRNTGGYEQYF; DNA: TGTGCCAGCAGTTACCGTAATACAGGGGGTTACGAGCAGTACTTC
J: TRBJ1-1; D: -; V: TRBV2; size: few; CDR3: CASSPTGFGTEAFF; DNA: TGTGCCAGCAGCCCTACAGGGTTCGGCACTGAAGCTTTCTTT
J: TRBJ2-7; D: -; V: TRBV7-9; size: many; CDR3: CASSSSGRVFEQYF; DNA: TGTGCCAGCAGCTCCTCAGGACGGGTCTTCGAGCAGTACTTC
J: TRBJ1-2; D: -; V: TRBV6-1; size: -; CDR3: CASRPSGIDTNYGYTF; DNA: TGTGCCAGCAGACCTAGCGGGATCGACACTAACTATGGCTACACCTTC
J: TRBJ2-4; D: TRBD2; V: TRBV7-2; size: many; CDR3: CASSLVGGRWAKNIQYF; DNA: TGTGCCAGCAGCTTAGTGGGCGGGAGGTGGGCCAAAAACATTCAGTACTTC
J: TRBJ1-2; D: TRBD1; V: TRBV14; size: many; CDR3: CASSQDRQGGGYTF; DNA: TGTGCCAGCAGCCAAGATCGACAGGGGGGTGGCTACACCTTC
J: TRBJ2-7; D: TRBD1; V: TRBV6-5; size: many; CDR3: CASSYLGQGASDEQYF; DNA: TGTGCCAGCAGTTACTTGGGACAGGGGGCATCCGACGAGCAGTACTTC
J: TRBJ2-5; D: -; V: TRBV7-9; size: -; CDR3: CASSRRSQQLQETQYF; DNA: TGTGCCAGCAGCCGAAGAAGCCAACAGCTCCAAGAGACCCAGTACTTC
J: TRBJ2-5; D: -; V: TRBV7-3; size: few; CDR3: CASSLIPGPTETQYF; DNA: TGTGCCAGCAGCTTAATTCCTGGCCCAACGGAGACCCAGTACTTC
J: TRBJ1-1; D: TRBD1; V: TRBV12-3/TRBV12-4; size: many; CDR3: CASSRDRGAFF; DNA: TGTGCCAGCAGCAGGGACAGGGGAGCTTTCTTT
J: TRBJ1-1; D: -; V: TRBV28; size: few; CDR3: CASKAGDLMNTEAFF; DNA: TGTGCCAGCAAGGCCGGGGATCTAATGAACACTGAAGCTTTCTTT
J: TRBJ1-5; D: TRBD1; V: TRBV7-9; size: -; CDR3: CASSDTGVVQPQHF; DNA: TGTGCCAGCAGCGACACAGGGGTGGTTCAGCCCCAGCATTTT
J: TRBJ2-2; D: -; V: TRBV7-9; size: many; CDR3: CASSSPGPTNTGELFF; DNA: TGTGCCAGCAGCTCACCGGGACCTACGAACACCGGGGAGCTGTTTTTT
J: TRBJ2-7; D: -; V: TRBV29-1; size: many; CDR3: CSVSWTYEQYF; DNA: TGCAGCGTGTCCTGGACCTACGAGCAGTACTTC
J: TRBJ2-6; D: TRBD2; V: TRBV2; size: -; CDR3: CACSAVIAGETAGANVLTF; DNA: TGTGCCTGCAGTGCCGTAATAGCGGGAGAAACTGCTGGGGCCAACGTCCTGACTTTC
J: TRBJ2-1; D: -; V: TRBV7-9; size: -; CDR3: CASSLVTGPYNEQFF; DNA: TGTGCCAGCAGCTTAGTAACAGGGCCCTACAATGAGCAGTTCTTC
J: TRBJ1-2; D: -; V: TRBV7-9; size: -; CDR3: CASSSTAGVGGYTF; DNA: TGTGCCAGCAGCAGTACAGCGGGGGTTGGTGGCTACACCTTC
J: TRBJ2-7; D: -; V: TRBV19; size: many; CDR3: CASSMRPAWDEQYF; DNA: TGTGCCAGTAGTATGAGGCCAGCTTGGGACGAGCAGTACTTC
J: TRBJ2-5; D: TRBD2; V: TRBV19; size: -; CDR3: CASRRQAGGVQETQYF; DNA: TGTGCCAGTAGGCGACAAGCGGGAGGGGTACAAGAGACCCAGTACTTC
J: TRBJ1-2; D: -; V: TRBV12-3/TRBV12-4; size: few; CDR3: CASRGSGTKSDYGYTF; DNA: TGTGCCAGCAGGGGATCCGGGACAAAATCGGACTATGGCTACACCTTC
J: TRBJ2-7; D: TRBD2; V: TRBV7-9; size: few; CDR3: CASSRRTSGTYEQYF; DNA: TGTGCCAGCAGCCGACGGACTAGCGGGACCTACGAGCAGTACTTC
J: TRBJ1-1; D: -; V: TRBV15; size: few; CDR3: CATSREAANTEAFF; DNA: TGTGCCACCAGCAGAGAGGCGGCCAACACTGAAGCTTTCTTT
J: TRBJ2-3; D: -; V: TRBV7-9; size: few; CDR3: CASGTVPDTQYF; DNA: TGTGCCAGCGGGACCGTTCCAGATACGCAGTATTTT
J: TRBJ2-7; D: TRBD2; V: TRBV29-1; size: few; CDR3: CSVEGLAGSYEQYF; DNA: TGCAGCGTTGAGGGACTAGCGGGATCCTACGAGCAGTACTTC
J: TRBJ2-7; D: TRBD1; V: TRBV19; size: many; CDR3: CASSKGDSSSYEQYF; DNA: TGTGCCAGTAGTAAAGGGGACAGTAGCTCCTACGAGCAGTACTTC
J: TRBJ1-1; D: -; V: TRBV19; size: once; CDR3: CASSRATAEGTEAFF; DNA: TGTGCCAGTTCGAGGGCCACAGCAGAAGGCACTGAAGCTTTCTTT
J: TRBJ2-5; D: TRBD2; V: TRBV7-2; size: -; CDR3: CASSPGLAGEATQYF; DNA: TGTGCCAGCAGCCCAGGACTAGCGGGAGAGGCTACCCAGTACTTC
J: TRBJ1-1; D: -; V: TRBV19; size: many; CDR3: CASSINNLGTEAFF; DNA: TGTGCCAGTAGTATAAATAATTTGGGCACTGAAGCTTTCTTT
J: TRBJ2-7; D: TRBD1; V: TRBV20-1; size: -; CDR3: CSATGDRGQTYEQYF; DNA: TGCAGTGCCACGGGGGACAGGGGGCAAACTTACGAGCAGTACTTC
J: TRBJ2-2; D: -; V: TRBV5-1; size: many; CDR3: CASSLEQIPNTGELFF; DNA: TGCGCCAGCAGCTTGGAACAGATACCGAACACCGGGGAGCTGTTTTTT
J: TRBJ2-7; D: TRBD2; V: TRBV10-2; size: -; CDR3: CASEPGGVYEQYF; DNA: TGCGCCAGCGAACCGGGAGGGGTCTACGAGCAGTACTTC
J: TRBJ2-2; D: TRBD1; V: TRBV7-9; size: -; CDR3: CASSWTGSDGELFF; DNA: TGTGCCAGCAGCTGGACAGGGAGCGACGGGGAGCTGTTTTTT
J: TRBJ1-2; D: -; V: TRBV10-1; size: -; CDR3: CTSRLVGRYTF; DNA: TGCACCAGCAGACTCGTCGGTCGGTACACCTTC
J: TRBJ2-2; D: -; V: TRBV27; size: few; CDR3: CASRGQNTGELFF; DNA: TGTGCCAGCAGGGGACAGAACACCGGGGAGCTGTTTTTT
J: TRBJ2-7; D: TRBD2; V: TRBV12-3/TRBV12-4; size: many; CDR3: CASIDSRSGSYEQYF; DNA: TGTGCCAGCATCGATAGCAGGAGCGGGAGCTACGAGCAGTACTTC